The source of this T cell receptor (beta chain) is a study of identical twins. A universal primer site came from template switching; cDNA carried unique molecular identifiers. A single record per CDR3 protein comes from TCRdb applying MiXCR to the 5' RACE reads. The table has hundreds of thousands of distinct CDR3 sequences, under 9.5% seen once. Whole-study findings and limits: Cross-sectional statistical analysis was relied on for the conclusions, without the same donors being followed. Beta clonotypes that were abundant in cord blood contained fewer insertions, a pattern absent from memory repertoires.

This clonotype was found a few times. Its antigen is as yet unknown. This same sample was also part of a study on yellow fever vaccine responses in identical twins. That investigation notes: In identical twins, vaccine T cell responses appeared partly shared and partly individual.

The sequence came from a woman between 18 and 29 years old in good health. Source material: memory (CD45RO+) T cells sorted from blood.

The DNA of the CDR3 is TGTGCCAGCAGCCACCGGCGGCTTGCGGGGGGACTCCAAGAGACCCAGTACTTC. It specifies CASSHRRLAGGLQETQYF. The rearrangement links TRBV9 to TRBJ2-5; 8 bases fit TRBD2. CDR1 is SGDLS and CDR2 is YYNGEE in the germline V gene. J lost 1 base, V lost 4 bases, and 15 bases had no gene match. This CDR3 contains 18 residues.